One and the same sample provided the 21 T cell receptor beta chains below, sequenced in a study of blood T cell repertoires in COVID-19. TCRdb's table, derived via immunoSEQ multiplex PCR, lists solely in-frame clones and lacks some. The sample holds over 85,000 clones, about 86% seen once. Sequenced material: peripheral blood. The receptors shown here come from a human donor in a cohort sampled during active COVID-19.

The chain uses TRBV27 and TRBJ2-7, with D hard to call. V was shortened by 3 bases and J by 7 bases, with 4 bases between the two germline ends. The CDR3 extends over 10 amino acids. Per the germline V gene, CDR1 is MNHEY and CDR2 is SMNVEV (reference sequence). CDR3 sequence reads: CASSFVEQYF. CDR3 DNA sequence: TGTGCCAGCAGTTTTGTAGAGCAGTACTTC.

The rearrangement joins TRBV5-1 to TRBJ2-3; D is undetermined. Germline V gene lookup returns CDR1 SGHRS and CDR2 YFSETQ. The germline V and J ends were trimmed by 4 bases and 3 bases, with 3 bases remaining between them. The CDR3 has 11 amino acids. CDR3 coding DNA: TGCGCCAGCAGCCGGACAGATACGCAGTATTTT. As protein: CASSRTDTQYF.

This clone appeared a few times. The V and J genes are TRBV6-6 and TRBJ2-1, with D maybe TRBD1 (6 bases). Trimming took off 4 bases at V and 2 bases at J, with 12 bases between the two ends. CDR1 MNHNY and CDR2 SVGAGI come from the germline V gene (reference sequence). The CDR3 runs 15 residues. The DNA for the CDR3 is TGTGCCAGCAGTTCTAAGGGGGTGGCCTACAATGAGCAGTTCTTC. Its translation is CASSSKGVAYNEQFF.

This rearrangement joins TRBV5-1 to TRBJ2-1, with D tentatively TRBD2 (6 bases). The length of the CDR3 is 15 residues. Germline V gene sequence: CDR1 SGHRS, CDR2 YFSETQ. The V and J ends lost 4 bases and 4 bases respectively, with 15 bases between them. The CDR3 reads CASSGTAFLYNEQFF. The CDR3 DNA is TGCGCCAGCAGCGGGACTGCTTTTCTTTACAATGAGCAGTTCTTC.

This clone was observed a handful of times. This chain joins TRBV2 and TRBJ1-1; 7 positions match TRBD1. V shed 3 bases and J 4 bases; nucleotides not matched to a gene: 5. Germline CDR1 SNHLY, CDR2 FYNNEI. The CDR3 is made up of 14 amino acids. The CDR3 coding sequence is TGTGCCAGCAGTGACTCCAGGGGGAGCACTGAAGCTTTCTTT. Amino acids: CASSDSRGSTEAFF.

The chain uses TRBV19 and TRBJ1-6; D is undetermined. V was clipped by 6 bases and J by 0 bases, with 9 bases between them. The CDR3 consists of 15 residues. Germline V lookup: CDR1 LNHDA, CDR2 SQIVND (reference sequence). The DNA for the CDR3 is TGTGCCAGTAGGGAAGGGAGCTCCTATAATTCACCCCTCCACTTT. Protein sequence: CASREGSSYNSPLHF.

The genes are TRBV2 and TRBJ2-5; 8 positions agree with TRBD2. V gave up 3 bases and J gave up 1 base; unmatched junction bases: 4. The CDR3 is made up of 15 amino acids. Germline V gives CDR1 SNHLY, CDR2 FYNNEI. CDR3 sequence (DNA): TGTGCCAGCAGTGATCTACTAGCGGTCCAAGAGACCCAGTACTTC. It encodes CASSDLLAVQETQYF.

CDR3 amino acids: CASSTVQGVKLFF. The CDR3 coding sequence is TGTGCCAGTAGTACCGTACAGGGTGTGAAACTGTTTTTT. The chain recombines TRBV19 with TRBJ1-4; TRBD1 is a possible D gene (6 bases). The CDR3 is 13 residues long. Germline V gene data show CDR1 as LNHDA and CDR2 as SQIVND (reference sequence). V lost 4 bases, J lost 11 bases, and 14 bases lay in between.

The chain joins TRBV11-2 to TRBJ1-6; D gene ambiguous. Germline V gene data show CDR1 as SGHAT and CDR2 as FQNNGV. The V end was cut by 5 bases, the J end by 6 bases, with 11 bases between. There are 14 residues in the CDR3. CDR3 in DNA: TGTGCCAGCAGCCATAGGGAGTCTAATTCACCCCTCCACTTT. Amino acids: CASSHRESNSPLHF.

This chain links TRBV11-2 with TRBJ2-7; TRBD2 agrees at 9 bases. V was clipped by 0 bases and J by 3 bases; unmatched bases: 6. Germline V gene sequence: CDR1 SGHAT, CDR2 FQNNGV. This CDR3 has 16 amino acids. CDR3 DNA: TGTGCCAGCAGCTTAGATTGGCGGGGGGGGAGCTACGAGCAGTACTTC. Its protein is CASSLDWRGGSYEQYF.

The genes are TRBV27 and TRBJ2-4, with a weak D call TRBD2 (5 bases). The CDR3 spans 15 residues. V dropped 8 bases and J dropped 1 base, with 15 bases sitting between them. Germline assignment: CDR1 MNHEY and CDR2 SMNVEV (reference sequence). The chain's CDR3 is CASRPYRGAKNIQYF. The CDR3 DNA is TGTGCCAGCCGCCCTTACCGAGGGGCCAAAAACATTCAGTACTTC.

In its sample, this clone was seen once. This chain uses TRBV3-1 (or the pseudogene TRBV3-2) with TRBJ1-1; TRBD1 matches at 8 bases. V trimming: 0 bases; J trimming: 5 bases; junction bases outside the gene matches: 8. The V gene's germline CDR1 is LGHDT and CDR2 YNNKEL (reference sequence). The CDR3 has 16 amino acids. CDR3 DNA: TGTGCCAGCAGCCAAGAAAGGTCCCGGACAGGGACTGAAGCTTTCTTT. Residues: CASSQERSRTGTEAFF.

The count of this clone is one. This rearrangement joins TRBV27 to TRBJ1-6; 8 bases fit TRBD1. The length of the CDR3 is 16 residues. The trim removed 5 bases at V and 6 bases at J, leaving 9 bases unmatched. Germline CDR1 is MNHEY and CDR2 is SMNVEV (reference sequence). The CDR3 DNA follows: TGTGCCAGCAGTCCGAGGACAGGGAAGGGTAATTCACCCCTCCACTTT. It is translated as CASSPRTGKGNSPLHF.

V and J are TRBV5-6 and TRBJ2-3, with no clear D. The V end lost 0 bases, the J end lost 3 bases, and 5 bases lay between the germline ends. The CDR3 runs 13 residues. Germline values: CDR1 SGHDT, CDR2 YYEEEE. DNA for the CDR3: TGTGCCAGCAGCTTGGGGGCGACAGATACGCAGTATTTT. It translates to CASSLGATDTQYF.

This rearrangement joins TRBV7-2 to TRBJ1-3, with a tentative D call TRBD1 (6 bases). Trimming shortened V by 2 bases and J by 0 bases, and 14 bases separated the two germline ends. The CDR3 sequence is 17 residues long. CDR1 is SGHTA and CDR2 is FQGNSA in the germline V gene. The CDR3 sequence: CASSLNLDSFSGNTIYF. CDR3 bases: TGTGCCAGCAGCTTAAACCTGGACAGCTTCTCTGGAAACACCATATATTTT.

The rearrangement joins TRBV5-4 to TRBJ2-3; TRBD2 matches at 14 bases. The CDR3 is 19 residues long. From germline, CDR1 is SGHNT and CDR2 YYREEE (reference sequence). Unmatched junction bases numbered 12, after V lost 1 base and J lost 5 bases. CDR3 in DNA: TGTGCCAGCAGCTTGACGACTAGCGGGGGGGCCCTCGCCAGAGATACGCAGTATTTT. Translating it yields CASSLTTSGGALARDTQYF.

About this clone itself: The junction differs from germline at one of its ends, possibly a read error. The chain recombines TRBV4-1 with TRBJ1-1, with D tentatively TRBD1 (6 bases). The germline V gene encodes CDR1 MGHRA and CDR2 YSYEKL. The CDR3 has 14 amino acids. CDR3 DNA: TGCGCCAGCAGCGAAGACAGGTCTGGCACTGAAGCTTTCTTT. Amino acids: CASSEDRSGTEAFF.

The V gene is TRBV9, the J gene TRBJ2-3; D gene ambiguous. Germline CDR1 is SGDLS and CDR2 is YYNGEE. Trimming removed 4 bases from V and 2 bases from J, with 8 bases in between. The CDR3 has 13 residues. The CDR3 DNA is TGTGCCAGCAGCCCCGGAGACACAGATACGCAGTATTTT. It is translated as CASSPGDTDTQYF.

The chain has TRBV9 and TRBJ1-2; the D gene is possibly TRBD1 (5 bases). V lost 4 bases and J 5 bases, leaving 18 bases between the germline ends. The CDR3 has 15 amino acids. Germline-derived CDR1 and CDR2 are SGDLS and YYNGEE. Written as DNA, the CDR3 is TGTGCCAGCAGCCCGGACACATCCGTACAATATGGCTACACCTTC. Protein sequence: CASSPDTSVQYGYTF.

The chain couples TRBV9 to TRBJ2-2, with 10 bases lining up with TRBD1. The CDR3 runs 18 residues. From germline, CDR1 is SGDLS and CDR2 YYNGEE. V was pared by 0 bases and J by 2 bases, with 7 bases of the junction left unmatched. Here the CDR3 DNA reads TGTGCCAGCAGCGTAGCAGGGTGGGACAGGGGTAACACCGGGGAGCTGTTTTTT. Its protein product is CASSVAGWDRGNTGELFF.

The gene calls are TRBV5-1 and TRBJ2-7; possible D gene TRBD1, 5 bases. The V and J ends lost 0 bases and 4 bases respectively, with 8 bases between them. The V gene's germline CDR1 is SGHRS and CDR2 YFSETQ. The CDR3 covers 13 residues. The CDR3 DNA follows: TGCGCCAGCAGCTTGGAGGGGCCTTACGAGCAGTACTTC. It yields the protein CASSLEGPYEQYF.